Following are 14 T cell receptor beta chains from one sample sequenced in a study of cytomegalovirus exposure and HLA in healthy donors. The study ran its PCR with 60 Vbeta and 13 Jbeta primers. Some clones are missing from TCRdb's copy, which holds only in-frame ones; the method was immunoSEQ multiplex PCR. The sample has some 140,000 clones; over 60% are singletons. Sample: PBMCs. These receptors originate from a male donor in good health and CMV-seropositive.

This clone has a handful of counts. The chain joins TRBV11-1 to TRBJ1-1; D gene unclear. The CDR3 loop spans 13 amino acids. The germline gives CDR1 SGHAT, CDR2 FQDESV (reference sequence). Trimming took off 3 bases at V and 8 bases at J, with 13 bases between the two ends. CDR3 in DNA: TGTGCCAGCAGCTTTGCGGGATCCGAAGAAGCTTTCTTT. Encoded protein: CASSFAGSEEAFF.

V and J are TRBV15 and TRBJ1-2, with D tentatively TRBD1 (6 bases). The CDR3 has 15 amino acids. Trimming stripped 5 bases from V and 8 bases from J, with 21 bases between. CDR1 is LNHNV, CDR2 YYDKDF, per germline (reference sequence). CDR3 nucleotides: TGTGCCACCAGCCCCCAGACAGGACTGTACTCCGGCTACACCTTC. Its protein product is CATSPQTGLYSGYTF.

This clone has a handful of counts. The CDR3 DNA follows: TGTGCCAGCAGCGGACAGGATTATCAGCCCCAGCATTTT. It specifies CASSGQDYQPQHF. The chain joins TRBV2 to TRBJ1-5; 7 bases are a match to TRBD1. The J segment lost 5 bases and the V segment lost 6 bases, leaving 4 bases of the junction unmatched. This CDR3 is 13 amino acids long. Germline loops: CDR1 SNHLY, CDR2 FYNNEI.

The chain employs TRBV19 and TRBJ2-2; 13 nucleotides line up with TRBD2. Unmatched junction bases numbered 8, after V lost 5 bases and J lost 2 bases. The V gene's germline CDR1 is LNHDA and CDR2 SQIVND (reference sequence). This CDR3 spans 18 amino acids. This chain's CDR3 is CASSDRTSGGANTGELFF. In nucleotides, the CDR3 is TGTGCCAGTAGTGATCGGACTAGCGGGGGCGCAAACACCGGGGAGCTGTTTTTT. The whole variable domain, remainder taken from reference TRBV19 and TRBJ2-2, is DGGITQSPKYLFRKEGQNVTLSCEQNLNHDAMYWYRQDPGQGLRLIYYSQIVNDFQKGDIAEGYSVSREKKESFPLTVTSAQKNPTAFYLCASSDRTSGGANTGELFFGEGSRLTVL.

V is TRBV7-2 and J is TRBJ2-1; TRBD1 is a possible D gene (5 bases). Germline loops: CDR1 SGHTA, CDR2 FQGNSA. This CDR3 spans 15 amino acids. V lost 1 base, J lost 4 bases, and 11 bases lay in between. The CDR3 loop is CASSLDRTSYNEQFF. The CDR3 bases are TGTGCCAGCAGCTTAGACAGGACCAGTTACAATGAGCAGTTCTTC.

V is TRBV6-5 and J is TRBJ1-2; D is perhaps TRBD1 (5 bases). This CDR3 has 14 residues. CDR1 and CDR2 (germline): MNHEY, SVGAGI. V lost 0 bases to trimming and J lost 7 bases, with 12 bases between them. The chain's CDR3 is CASSYSNQGRGYTF. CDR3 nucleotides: TGTGCCAGCAGTTACTCGAATCAGGGCCGTGGCTACACCTTC.

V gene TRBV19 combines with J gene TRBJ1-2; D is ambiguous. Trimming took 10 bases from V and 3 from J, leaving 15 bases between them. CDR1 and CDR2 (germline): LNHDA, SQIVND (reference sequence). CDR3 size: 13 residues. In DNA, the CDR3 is TGTGCCACCCGCCCAGGATTAGACTATGGCTACACCTTC. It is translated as CATRPGLDYGYTF.

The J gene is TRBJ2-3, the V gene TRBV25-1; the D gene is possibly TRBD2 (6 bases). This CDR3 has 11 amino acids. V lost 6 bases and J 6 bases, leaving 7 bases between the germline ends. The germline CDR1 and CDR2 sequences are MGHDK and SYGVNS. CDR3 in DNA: TGTGCCAGCAGCCGGGGGGATACGCAGTATTTT. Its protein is CASSRGDTQYF.

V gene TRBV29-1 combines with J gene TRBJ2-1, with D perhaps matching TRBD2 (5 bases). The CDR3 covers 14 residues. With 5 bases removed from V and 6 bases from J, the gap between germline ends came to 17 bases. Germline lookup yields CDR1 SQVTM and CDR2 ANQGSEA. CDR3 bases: TGCAGCGTTCTTGGTTGGGCTAGCCCCAATGAGCAGTTCTTC. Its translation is CSVLGWASPNEQFF.

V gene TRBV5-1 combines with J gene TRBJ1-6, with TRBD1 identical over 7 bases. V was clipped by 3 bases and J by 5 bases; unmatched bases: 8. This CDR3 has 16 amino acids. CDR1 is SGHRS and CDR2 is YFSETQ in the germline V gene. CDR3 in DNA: TGCGCCAGCAGCTCCTACGGGACAGTAGATAATTCACCCCTCCACTTT. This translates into CASSSYGTVDNSPLHF. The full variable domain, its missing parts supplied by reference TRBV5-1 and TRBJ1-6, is KAGVTQTPRYLIKTRGQQVTLSCSPISGHRSVSWYQQTPGQGLQFLFEYFSETQRNKGNFPGRFSGRQFSNSRSEMNVSTLELGDSALYLCASSSYGTVDNSPLHFGNGTRLTVT.

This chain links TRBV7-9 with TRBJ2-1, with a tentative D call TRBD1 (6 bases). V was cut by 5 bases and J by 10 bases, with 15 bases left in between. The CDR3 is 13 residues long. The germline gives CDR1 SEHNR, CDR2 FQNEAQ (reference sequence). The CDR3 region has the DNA TGTGCCAGCAGCCCCTCAGGACAGCTGGAGCAGTTCTTC. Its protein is CASSPSGQLEQFF.

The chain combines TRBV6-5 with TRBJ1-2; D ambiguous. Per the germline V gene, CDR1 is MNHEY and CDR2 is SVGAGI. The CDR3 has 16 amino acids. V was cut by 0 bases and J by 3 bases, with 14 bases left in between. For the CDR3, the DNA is TGTGCCAGCAGTTACTCGAGGCCCGCGTTTGACTATGGCTACACCTTC. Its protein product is CASSYSRPAFDYGYTF.

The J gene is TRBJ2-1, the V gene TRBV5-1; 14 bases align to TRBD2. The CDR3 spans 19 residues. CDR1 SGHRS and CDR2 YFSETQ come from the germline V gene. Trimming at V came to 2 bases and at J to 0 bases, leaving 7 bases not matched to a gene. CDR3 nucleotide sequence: TGCGCCAGCAGCTTAGGACTAGCGGGGGGCCCCAGCTCCTACAATGAGCAGTTCTTC. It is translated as CASSLGLAGGPSSYNEQFF.

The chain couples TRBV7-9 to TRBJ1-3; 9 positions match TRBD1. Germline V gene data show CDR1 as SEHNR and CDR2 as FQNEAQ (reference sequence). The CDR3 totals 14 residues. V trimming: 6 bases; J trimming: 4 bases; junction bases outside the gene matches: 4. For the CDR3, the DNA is TGTGCCAGCAGAACCGGGACAGGGGGAAACACCATATATTTT. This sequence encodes CASRTGTGGNTIYF.